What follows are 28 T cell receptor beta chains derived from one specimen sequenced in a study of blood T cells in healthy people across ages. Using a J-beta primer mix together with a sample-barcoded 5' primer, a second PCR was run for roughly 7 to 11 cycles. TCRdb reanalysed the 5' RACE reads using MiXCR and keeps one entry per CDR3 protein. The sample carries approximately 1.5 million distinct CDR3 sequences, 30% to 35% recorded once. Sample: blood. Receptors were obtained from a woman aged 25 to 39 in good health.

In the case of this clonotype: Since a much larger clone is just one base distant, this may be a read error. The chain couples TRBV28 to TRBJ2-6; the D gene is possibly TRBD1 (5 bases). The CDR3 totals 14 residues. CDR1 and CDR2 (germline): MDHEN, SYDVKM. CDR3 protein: CASRPYSGANVPTF. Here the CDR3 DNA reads TGTGCCAGCAGGCCGTACTCTGGGGCCAACGTCCCGACTTTC. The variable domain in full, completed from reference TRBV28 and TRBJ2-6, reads DVKVTQSSRYLVKRTGEKVFLECVQDMDHENMFWYRQDPGLGLRLIYFSYDVKMKEKGDIPEGYSVSREKKERFSLILESASTNQTSMYLCASRPYSGANVPTFGAGSRLTVL.

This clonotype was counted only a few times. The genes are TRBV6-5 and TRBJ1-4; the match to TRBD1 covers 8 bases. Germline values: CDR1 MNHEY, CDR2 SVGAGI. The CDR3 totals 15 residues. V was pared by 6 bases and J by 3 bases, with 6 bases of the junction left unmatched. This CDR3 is CASRSLTGANEKLFF. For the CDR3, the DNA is TGTGCCAGCAGATCTCTGACAGGGGCTAATGAAAAACTGTTTTTT.

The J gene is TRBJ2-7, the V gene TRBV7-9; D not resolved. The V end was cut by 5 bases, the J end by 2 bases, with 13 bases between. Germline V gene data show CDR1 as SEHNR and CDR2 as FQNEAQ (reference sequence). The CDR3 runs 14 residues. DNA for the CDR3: TGTGCCAGCAGCGCTAAAGGCGACCCCTACGAGCAGTACTTC. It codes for CASSAKGDPYEQYF.

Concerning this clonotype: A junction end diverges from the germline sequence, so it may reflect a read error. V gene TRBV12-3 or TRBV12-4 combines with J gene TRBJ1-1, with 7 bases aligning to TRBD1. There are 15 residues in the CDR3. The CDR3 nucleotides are TGTGCCTGCAGTTTAGCTGCAGGGGGTAACGCTGAAGCTTTCTTT. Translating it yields CACSLAAGGNAEAFF.

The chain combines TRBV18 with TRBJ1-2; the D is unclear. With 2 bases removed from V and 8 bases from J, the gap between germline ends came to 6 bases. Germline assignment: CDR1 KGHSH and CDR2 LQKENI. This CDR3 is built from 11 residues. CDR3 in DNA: TGTGCCAGCTCACCAAGTCCAGGCTACACCTTC. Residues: CASSPSPGYTF.

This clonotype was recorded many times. The DNA of the CDR3 is TGCGCCAGCAGCCAAGCGGGACAGCCACCTGGCGAGCAGTACTTC. Translating it yields CASSQAGQPPGEQYF. The chain combines TRBV4-1 with TRBJ2-7; 7 nucleotides agree with TRBD1. CDR1 and CDR2 from the germline V gene are MGHRA and YSYEKL. CDR3 size: 15 residues. V shed 1 base and J 6 bases; nucleotides not matched to a gene: 9.

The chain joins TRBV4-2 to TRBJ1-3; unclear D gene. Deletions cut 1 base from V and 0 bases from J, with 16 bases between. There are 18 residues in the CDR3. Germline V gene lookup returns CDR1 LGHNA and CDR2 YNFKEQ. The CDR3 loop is CASSQVGARAHSGNTIYF. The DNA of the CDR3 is TGTGCCAGCAGCCAAGTTGGTGCAAGGGCCCACTCTGGAAACACCATATATTTT.

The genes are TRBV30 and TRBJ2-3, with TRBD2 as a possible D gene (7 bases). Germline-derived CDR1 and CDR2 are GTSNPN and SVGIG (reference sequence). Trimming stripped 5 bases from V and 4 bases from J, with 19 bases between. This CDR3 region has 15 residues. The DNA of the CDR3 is TGTGCCTGGGCCACTCGGAGGGGGGGCCCAGATACGCAGTATTTT. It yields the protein CAWATRRGGPDTQYF.

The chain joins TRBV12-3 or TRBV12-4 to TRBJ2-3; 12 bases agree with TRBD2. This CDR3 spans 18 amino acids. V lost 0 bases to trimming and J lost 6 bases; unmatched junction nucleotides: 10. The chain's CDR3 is CASSLAQLAGGRIDTQYF. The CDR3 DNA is TGTGCCAGCAGTTTAGCGCAGCTAGCGGGGGGGCGTATTGATACGCAGTATTTT.

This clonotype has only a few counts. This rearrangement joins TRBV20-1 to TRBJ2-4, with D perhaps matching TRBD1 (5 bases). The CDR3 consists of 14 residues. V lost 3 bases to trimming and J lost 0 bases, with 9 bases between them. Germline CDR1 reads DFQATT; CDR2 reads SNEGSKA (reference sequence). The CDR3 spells CSASSTVAKNIQYF. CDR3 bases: TGCAGTGCTAGTTCGACAGTAGCCAAAAACATTCAGTACTTC.

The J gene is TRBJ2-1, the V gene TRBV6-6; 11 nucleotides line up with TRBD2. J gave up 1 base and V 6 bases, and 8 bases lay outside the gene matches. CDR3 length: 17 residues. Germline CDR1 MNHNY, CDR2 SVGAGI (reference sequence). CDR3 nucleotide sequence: TGTGCCAGCAGGCGGATGGGACTAGCGGATTCCTACAATGAGCAGTTCTTC. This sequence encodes CASRRMGLADSYNEQFF.

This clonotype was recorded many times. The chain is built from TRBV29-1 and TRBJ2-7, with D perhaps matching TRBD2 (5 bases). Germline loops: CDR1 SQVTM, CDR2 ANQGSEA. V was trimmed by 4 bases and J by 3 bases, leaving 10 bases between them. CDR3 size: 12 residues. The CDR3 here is CSVVGEYYEQYF. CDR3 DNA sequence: TGCAGCGTTGTGGGAGAGTACTACGAGCAGTACTTC.

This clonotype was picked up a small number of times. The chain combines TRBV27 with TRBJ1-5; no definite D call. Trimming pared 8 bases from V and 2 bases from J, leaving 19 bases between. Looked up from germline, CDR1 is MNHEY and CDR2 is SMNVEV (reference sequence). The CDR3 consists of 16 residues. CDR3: CASGEVGPGRNQPQHF. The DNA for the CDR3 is TGTGCCAGCGGGGAGGTCGGGCCTGGGCGCAATCAGCCCCAGCATTTT.

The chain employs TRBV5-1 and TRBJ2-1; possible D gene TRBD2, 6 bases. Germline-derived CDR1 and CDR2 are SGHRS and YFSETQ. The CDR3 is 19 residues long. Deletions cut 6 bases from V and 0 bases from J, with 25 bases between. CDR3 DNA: TGCGCCAGCATGGGACGGACCCTAAGAGCGGAGGGCTCCTACAATGAGCAGTTCTTC. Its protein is CASMGRTLRAEGSYNEQFF.

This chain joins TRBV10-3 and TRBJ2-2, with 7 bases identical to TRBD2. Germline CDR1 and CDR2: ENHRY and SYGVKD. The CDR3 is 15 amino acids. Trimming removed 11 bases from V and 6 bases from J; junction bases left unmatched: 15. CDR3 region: CALSTGGVGSGELFF. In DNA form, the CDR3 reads TGTGCCCTCTCGACGGGAGGAGTGGGCTCCGGGGAGCTGTTTTTT.

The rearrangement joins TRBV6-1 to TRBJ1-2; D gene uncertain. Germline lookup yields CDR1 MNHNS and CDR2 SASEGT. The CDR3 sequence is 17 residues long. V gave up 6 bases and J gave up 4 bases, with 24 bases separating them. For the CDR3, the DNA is TGTGCCAGCAGGACCCTAGGCCGCCCCGGGGAGGTCTATGGCTACACCTTC. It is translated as CASRTLGRPGEVYGYTF.

CDR3 nucleotide sequence: TGTGCCAGCATGGAGGGGAACTCCTACGAGCAGTACTTC. This gives the protein CASMEGNSYEQYF. The chain recombines TRBV2 with TRBJ2-5, with D possibly matching TRBD2 (6 bases). TRBJ2-7 matches the DNA end more closely, so the J call is doubtful. Germline V gene data show CDR1 as SNHLY and CDR2 as FYNNEI. This CDR3 region has 13 residues.

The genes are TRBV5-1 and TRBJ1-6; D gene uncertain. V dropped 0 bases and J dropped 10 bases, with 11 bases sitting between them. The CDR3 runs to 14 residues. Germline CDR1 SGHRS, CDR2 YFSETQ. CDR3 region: CASSLGERGSPLHF. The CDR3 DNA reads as TGCGCCAGCAGCTTGGGAGAGAGAGGATCACCCCTCCACTTT.

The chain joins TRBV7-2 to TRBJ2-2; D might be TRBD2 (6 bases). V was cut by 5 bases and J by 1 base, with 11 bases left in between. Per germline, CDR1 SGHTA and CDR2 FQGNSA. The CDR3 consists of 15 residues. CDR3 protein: CASSPPGGNTGELFF. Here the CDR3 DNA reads TGTGCCAGCAGCCCCCCCGGGGGGAACACCGGGGAGCTGTTTTTT.

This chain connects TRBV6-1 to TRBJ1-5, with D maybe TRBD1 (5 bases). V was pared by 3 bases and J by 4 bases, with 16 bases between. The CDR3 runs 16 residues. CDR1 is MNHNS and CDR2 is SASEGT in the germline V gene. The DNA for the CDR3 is TGTGCCAGCAGTGAGTCAACAGGTGTCCCTAATCAGCCCCAGCATTTT. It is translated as CASSESTGVPNQPQHF.

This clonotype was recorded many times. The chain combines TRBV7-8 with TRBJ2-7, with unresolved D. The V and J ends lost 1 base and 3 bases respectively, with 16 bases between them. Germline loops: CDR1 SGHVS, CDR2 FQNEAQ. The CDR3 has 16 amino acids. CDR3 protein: CASSLEGGIGFYEQYF. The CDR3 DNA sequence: TGTGCCAGCAGCTTAGAGGGTGGTATAGGCTTCTACGAGCAGTACTTC.

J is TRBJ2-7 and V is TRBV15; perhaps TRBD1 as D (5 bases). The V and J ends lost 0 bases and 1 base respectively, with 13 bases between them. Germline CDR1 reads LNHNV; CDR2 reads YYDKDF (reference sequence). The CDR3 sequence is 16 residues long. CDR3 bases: TGTGCCACCAGCAGAGAGTACGGGCAGGGATCCTACGAGCAGTACTTC. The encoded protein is CATSREYGQGSYEQYF.

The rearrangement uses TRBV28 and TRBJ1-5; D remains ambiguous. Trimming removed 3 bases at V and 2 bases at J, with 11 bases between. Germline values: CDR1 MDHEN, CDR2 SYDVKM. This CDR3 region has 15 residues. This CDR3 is CASSFPLSGNQPQHF. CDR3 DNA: TGTGCCAGCAGTTTCCCCCTAAGCGGCAATCAGCCCCAGCATTTT.

Written as DNA, the CDR3 is TGCGCCAGCATCGGGGGGAGGGGCGGTTACACTGAAGCTTTCTTT. It codes for CASIGGRGGYTEAFF. This chain connects TRBV4-1 to TRBJ1-1; the D gene is possibly TRBD1 (5 bases). V was clipped by 7 bases and J by 3 bases, with 18 bases between them. The CDR3 runs 15 residues. Germline-derived CDR1 and CDR2 are MGHRA and YSYEKL.

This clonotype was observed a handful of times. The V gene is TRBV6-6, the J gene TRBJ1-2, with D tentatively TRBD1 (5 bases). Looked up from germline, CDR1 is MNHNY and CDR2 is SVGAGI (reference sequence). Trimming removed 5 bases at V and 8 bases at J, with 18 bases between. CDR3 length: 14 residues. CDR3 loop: CASSPGSGLVGYTF. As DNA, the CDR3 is TGTGCCAGCAGTCCCGGGTCAGGGCTAGTGGGCTACACCTTC.

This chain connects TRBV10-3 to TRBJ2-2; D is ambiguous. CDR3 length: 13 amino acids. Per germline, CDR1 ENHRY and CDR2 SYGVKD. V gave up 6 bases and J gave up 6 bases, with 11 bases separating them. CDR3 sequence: CAIRGIVAGELFF. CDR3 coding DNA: TGTGCCATCAGGGGGATTGTCGCCGGGGAGCTGTTTTTT.

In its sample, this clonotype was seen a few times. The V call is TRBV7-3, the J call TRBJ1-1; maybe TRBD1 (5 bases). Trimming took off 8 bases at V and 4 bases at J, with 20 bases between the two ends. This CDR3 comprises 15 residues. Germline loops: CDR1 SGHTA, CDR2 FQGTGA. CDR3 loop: CASSSIGGRFTEAFF. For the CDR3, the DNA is TGTGCCAGCTCAAGCATCGGGGGGAGATTCACTGAAGCTTTCTTT. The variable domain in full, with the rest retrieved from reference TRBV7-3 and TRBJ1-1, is GAGVSQTPSNKVTEKGKYVELRCDPISGHTALYWYRQSLGQGPEFLIYFQGTGAADDSGLPNDRFFAVRPEGSVSTLKIQRTERGDSAVYLCASSSIGGRFTEAFFGQGTRLTVV.

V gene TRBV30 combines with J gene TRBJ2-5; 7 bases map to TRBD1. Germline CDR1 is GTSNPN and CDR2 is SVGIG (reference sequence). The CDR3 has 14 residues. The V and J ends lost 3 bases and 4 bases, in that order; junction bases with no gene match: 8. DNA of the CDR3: TGTGCCTGGAGCAAAACAGGGGTGCGAGAGACCCAGTACTTC. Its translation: CAWSKTGVRETQYF.